The 17 T cell receptor beta chains below were found in one sample sequenced in a study of molecular identifiers for immune sequencing clone quantification. TCRdb re-analysed the PCR reads in MiXCR, keeping a single row per CDR3 protein. The sample has about 40,000 distinct CDR3 sequences, approximately 24% seen once; the top ten hold around 0.96%. The sequenced sample was naive CD8+ T cells from blood, with Jurkat cell RNA spiked in. Regarding subset: FACS-sorted CD8+CD4-CCR7+CD45RA+ naive T cells. These TCRs come from a human donor in good health. Some libraries in this study had Jurkat cell RNA spiked in.

In the case of this clonotype: Just one base apart from a much larger clone, this may be a read error. The chain is built from TRBV7-7 and TRBJ2-5, with D possibly matching TRBD1 (5 bases). The V and J ends lost 3 bases and 0 bases respectively, with 14 bases between them. This CDR3 comprises 16 residues. CDR1 and CDR2 (germline): SSHAT, FNYEAQ (reference sequence). CDR3 in DNA: TGTGCCAGCAGCTTTAGTGGGGCAGGATACCAAGAGACCCAGTACTTC. It is translated as CASSFSGAGYQETQYF.

V usage is TRBV28 and J usage is TRBJ2-5; possibly TRBD1 for D (6 bases). There are 14 residues in the CDR3. The ends were cut back, 5 bases at V and 1 base at J, with 11 bases in the middle. Germline CDR1 MDHEN, CDR2 SYDVKM. CDR3 protein: CASSTSDSQETQYF. In DNA, the CDR3 is TGTGCCAGCAGTACATCGGACAGCCAAGAGACCCAGTACTTC.

This clonotype showed up many times. The chain's CDR3 is CSVEDPGGPAQYF. CDR3 bases: TGCAGCGTTGAAGATCCGGGGGGGCCCGCGCAGTACTTC. The V call is TRBV29-1, the J call TRBJ2-7, with 8 bases lining up with TRBD2. Germline V gene data show CDR1 as SQVTM and CDR2 as ANQGSEA. This CDR3 contains 13 residues. Trimming at V came to 0 bases and at J to 9 bases, leaving 7 bases not matched to a gene.

Concerning this clonotype itself: Germline is not matched at one junction end, which may reflect a read error. This chain joins TRBV6-2 or TRBV6-3 and TRBJ2-2; 8 bases match TRBD1. This CDR3 spans 14 amino acids. The germline gives CDR1 MNHEY, CDR2 SVGEGT. The CDR3 DNA follows: TGTGCCAGCAGCCCGACAGGGGCTATCGGGGGGCTGTTTTTT. Translation gives CASSPTGAIGGLFF.

Many counts were recorded for this clonotype. The CDR3 nucleotides read TGTGCCAGCAGCTTAGGGGCGGAGAGCACAGATACGCAGTATTTT. Amino acids: CASSLGAESTDTQYF. This chain connects TRBV7-2 to TRBJ2-3, with D hard to call. The CDR3 sequence is 15 residues long. Germline V gene lookup returns CDR1 SGHTA and CDR2 FQGNSA. V dropped 1 base and J dropped 0 bases, with 8 bases sitting between them.

In this sample, this clonotype turned up many times. The chain links TRBV12-3 or TRBV12-4 to TRBJ2-7, with TRBD2 matching over 7 bases. The V segment lost 11 bases and the J segment 6 bases; nucleotides outside the gene matches: 10. The CDR3 consists of 12 residues. CDR3 protein: CASGGAGLEQYF. The CDR3 coding sequence is TGTGCCTCCGGGGGAGCGGGACTCGAGCAGTACTTC.

Concerning this clonotype itself: A clone one base away is much larger, so this may be a read error. The V gene is TRBV7-9, the J gene TRBJ2-2; possibly TRBD1 or TRBD2 for D (6 bases each). This CDR3 is built from 16 residues. Germline lookup yields CDR1 SEHNR and CDR2 FQNEAQ (reference sequence). CDR3 in DNA: TGTGCCAGCAGCGTCCCGACAGGCTTGAACACCGGGGGGCTGTTTTTT. Amino acid sequence: CASSVPTGLNTGGLFF.

This chain uses TRBV19 with TRBJ2-1, with D unresolved. The germline gives CDR1 LNHDA, CDR2 SQIVND (reference sequence). The CDR3 spans 13 residues. Trimming removed 4 bases from V and 6 bases from J, with 10 bases in between. CDR3 residues: CASSKYERNEQFF. The DNA for the CDR3 is TGTGCCAGTAGTAAGTATGAGCGCAATGAGCAGTTCTTC.

This clonotype was seen ten or more times. The chain is built from TRBV12-5 and TRBJ1-2, with D uncertain. This CDR3 comprises 14 residues. Germline V lookup: CDR1 LGHNT, CDR2 FRNRAP. V dropped 1 base and J dropped 0 bases, with 6 bases sitting between them. Here the CDR3 DNA reads TGTGCTAGTGGTTTGGACACAGCTAACTATGGCTACACCTTC. Translation gives CASGLDTANYGYTF. Looking up the rest from reference TRBV12-5 and TRBJ1-2 gives the full variable domain: DARVTQTPRHKVTEMGQEVTMRCQPILGHNTVFWYRQTMMQGLELLAYFRNRAPLDDSGMPKDRFSAEMPDATLATLKIQPSEPRDSAVYFCASGLDTANYGYTFGSGTRLTVV.

On this clonotype: A much larger clone differs by one base, so this may be a read error. This chain links TRBV7-9 with TRBJ2-7; D is unresolved. Germline V CDR1 and CDR2: SEHNR, FQNEAQ (reference sequence). The CDR3 extends over 14 amino acids. CDR3 amino acids: CASSLVGPTYGQYF. The CDR3 DNA follows: TGTGCCAGCAGCTTAGTTGGGCCGACCTACGGGCAGTACTTC.

This clonotype was detected only a few times. A clone one base away is much larger, so this may be a read error. The chain has TRBV9 and TRBJ2-3, with D possibly called TRBD1 or TRBD2 (5 bases each). CDR1 SGDLS and CDR2 YYNGEE come from the germline V gene. The CDR3 spans 14 residues. CDR3 in DNA: TGTGCCAGCACCCCCGAGGGGCTCACAGATATGCAGTATTTT. It yields the protein CASTPEGLTDMQYF.

In this sample, this clonotype turned up many times. The chain joins TRBV4-1 to TRBJ2-1, with D maybe TRBD1 (5 bases). Germline V lookup: CDR1 MGHRA, CDR2 YSYEKL. The V and J ends lost 1 base and 6 bases respectively, with 16 bases between them. There are 16 residues in the CDR3. Here the CDR3 DNA reads TGCGCCAGCAGCCAAGGAGATAGGGGTTTTGTCAATGAGCAGTTCTTC. It yields the protein CASSQGDRGFVNEQFF.

The J gene is TRBJ1-1, the V gene TRBV29-1; D unclear. Trimming took 6 bases from V and 0 from J, leaving 8 bases between them. The CDR3 consists of 12 residues. Germline V gives CDR1 SQVTM, CDR2 ANQGSEA. In DNA, the CDR3 is TGCAGCGTCAGCGACCTGAACACTGAAGCTTTCTTT. It yields the protein CSVSDLNTEAFF.

The chain uses TRBV7-2 and TRBJ2-7; no clear D. The germline gives CDR1 SGHTA, CDR2 FQGNSA. Trimming shortened V by 2 bases and J by 3 bases, and 11 bases separated the two germline ends. This CDR3 has 14 residues. The CDR3 spells CASSLFGPSYEQYF. The CDR3, as DNA: TGTGCCAGCAGCTTATTTGGCCCTAGCTACGAGCAGTACTTC. The variable domain in full, with the rest retrieved from reference TRBV7-2 and TRBJ2-7, is GAGVSQSPSNKVTEKGKDVELRCDPISGHTALYWYRQSLGQGLEFLIYFQGNSAPDKSGLPSDRFSAERTGGSVSTLTIQRTQQEDSAVYLCASSLFGPSYEQYFGPGTRLTVT.

CDR3 coding DNA: TGCGCCAGCAGCCAAGGACTAGCGGGAAAAGCGCCCCAGTACTTC. Translating gives CASSQGLAGKAPQYF. V gene TRBV4-3 combines with J gene TRBJ2-5, with TRBD2 matching 11 bases. Germline V CDR1 and CDR2: LGHNA, YSLEER. The length of the CDR3 is 15 residues. V gave up 1 base and J gave up 9 bases; unmatched junction bases: 7.

There are a few counts of this clonotype. The V and J genes are TRBV9 and TRBJ1-1, with D tentatively TRBD1 (5 bases). CDR3 length: 13 residues. CDR1 is SGDLS and CDR2 is YYNGEE in the germline V gene. Trimming took 3 bases from V and 1 from J, leaving 7 bases between them. The CDR3: CASSAGANTEAFF. DNA for the CDR3: TGTGCCAGCAGCGCTGGGGCGAACACTGAAGCTTTCTTT. The full variable domain, in which reference TRBV9 and TRBJ1-1 provide the parts outside the CDR3, is DSGVTQTPKHLITATGQRVTLRCSPRSGDLSVYWYQQSLDQGLQFLIQYYNGEERAKGNILERFSAQQFPDLHSELNLSSLELGDSALYFCASSAGANTEAFFGQGTRLTVV.

About this clonotype itself: A read error may be the cause here, since a much bigger clone is one base away. The J gene is TRBJ2-7, the V gene TRBV6-2 or TRBV6-3; a possible D gene is TRBD1 (5 bases). Germline V CDR1 and CDR2: MNHEY, SVGEGT. CDR3 length equals 14 residues. Here the CDR3 reads CASSYARVGDEQHF. The CDR3 nucleotides read TGTGCCAGCAGTTACGCCAGGGTGGGCGACGAGCAGCACTTC.